Listed below are T cell receptor beta chains from one sample, sequenced in a study of cytomegalovirus exposure and HLA in healthy donors. Measured with immunoSEQ multiplex PCR; TCRdb has only the in-frame clones, and not every one. This table has over 100,000 clones, about 61% appearing once. The sample was PBMCs. These receptors all come from a woman aged 40 to 55 in good health and CMV-seronegative. The CDR3 runs from the conserved cysteine through the conserved F or W. Each record gives: J gene, D gene, clone size, V gene, CDR3 DNA, CDR3 protein. A D gene is named only where the DNA matches it firmly. Where a row states a size, it is once, few, many or the class of an expanded clone; other rows omit it.

>TRBJ2-2|TRBD2|few|TRBV5-4
TGTGCCAGCAGCTTGGAGCGGGGGGTCACCGGGGAGCTGTTTTTT
CASSLERGVTGELFF
>TRBJ1-5|-|-|TRBV9
TGTGCCAGCAGCTCAGACAGCACGCCCCAGCATTTT
CASSSDSTPQHF
>TRBJ2-2|-|few|TRBV7-9
TGTGCCAGCAGCTTCCTCGGGGGATCGGGGGAGCTGTTTTTT
CASSFLGGSGELFF
>TRBJ1-4|-|-|TRBV28
TGTGCCAGCAGTTTTTTAGACTCGGTACAGCGGGGTGAAAAACTGTTTTTT
CASSFLDSVQRGEKLFF
>TRBJ2-7|TRBD1|-|TRBV27
TGTGCCAGCAGAGACAGGGTAAGGAACGAGCAGTACTTC
CASRDRVRNEQYF
>TRBJ1-6|-|few|TRBV6-1
TGTGCCAGCAGTGCTTCAGGGGATTCACCCCTCCACTTT
CASSASGDSPLHF
>TRBJ2-7|-|-|TRBV9
TGTGCCAGCAGCGTAGCCTCATCGGACAGCCATCCCTACGAGCAGTACTTC
CASSVASSDSHPYEQYF
>TRBJ2-7|-|-|TRBV4-3
TGCGCCAGCAGCCAAGATCTAGCGTCCTACGAGCAGTACTTC
CASSQDLASYEQYF
>TRBJ1-4|TRBD1|few|TRBV4-3
TGCGCCAGCAGCCAAGGTACAGGGGCGGGTGAAAAACTGTTTTTT
CASSQGTGAGEKLFF
>TRBJ2-2|-|few|TRBV18
TGTGCCAGCTCACTCCTTGTCCCGGGTCGGGAGCTGTTTTTT
CASSLLVPGRELFF
>TRBJ2-7|TRBD1|-|TRBV30
TGTGCCTGGAGTCGGGACAGAGACTACGAGCAGTACTTC
CAWSRDRDYEQYF
>TRBJ2-7|-|-|TRBV6-6
TGTGCCAGCAGTTACCTTTTCGGGGAACCCTACGAGCAGTACTTC
CASSYLFGEPYEQYF
>TRBJ1-2|-|few|TRBV29-1
TGCAGCGTTGGACAGAACTATGGCTACACCTTC
CSVGQNYGYTF
>TRBJ1-1|TRBD1|-|TRBV28
TGTGCCAGCAGGACAGGGGGTTACACTGAAGCTTTCTTT
CASRTGGYTEAFF
>TRBJ1-2|-|few|TRBV30
TGTGCCTGGGGTCCTGAGAGGGGAGGCAGGGAATATGGCTACACCTTC
CAWGPERGGREYGYTF
>TRBJ2-7|-|-|TRBV30
TGTGCCTGGAGTGAGACAGCCTACGAGCAGTACTTC
CAWSETAYEQYF
>TRBJ1-2|-|-|TRBV7-6
TGTGCCAGCAGCCCCCTGGTGGGGCCGGCATATGGCTACACCTTC
CASSPLVGPAYGYTF
>TRBJ1-1|TRBD1|few|TRBV6-1
TGTGCCACCGGTCGGGGACAGCCTGAAGCTTTCTTT
CATGRGQPEAFF
>TRBJ1-2|TRBD1|-|TRBV6-1
TGTGCCAACAGTGAAGCAGGGGGCAGAGATGGCTACACCTTC
CANSEAGGRDGYTF
>TRBJ1-1|TRBD1|-|TRBV7-2
TGTGCCAGCAGCGTTACAGGGGTAAGGGCAGCTTTCTTT
CASSVTGVRAAFF
>TRBJ2-3|TRBD1|-|TRBV12-5
TGTGCTAGTGGGAGTGGGACAGGGGGTCCCACAGATACGCAGTATTTT
CASGSGTGGPTDTQYF
>TRBJ2-1|TRBD1|-|TRBV5-4
TGTGCCAGCAGCCCCGGGACAGACAATGAGCAGTTCTTC
CASSPGTDNEQFF